The sequence of this TCR beta chain was determined in a study of CD8+ T cells in alopecia areata. Whole-study findings and limits: TCR sharing across patients was less clear than in mice, possibly HLA-related.

Comment on this clone: Antigen unknown. One end of the junction does not line up with germline, which may come from a read error.

RNA, once extracted, was reverse transcribed into cDNA for use as the sequencing template. Profiled with immunoSEQ multiplex PCR; TCRdb holds only in-frame clones, not every one. This sample has 150,000 to 200,000 clones, with roughly 59% found just once. The CDR3 runs to 12 residues. The germline CDR1 and CDR2 sequences are SQVTM and ANQGSEA. Cell sorting on a FACSAria was used to separate CD4+ and CD8+ T cells from the PBMCs. This TCR came from a human donor with alopecia areata. This specimen consisted of CD4+ T cells sorted from blood, obtained at week 0. This chain links TRBV29-1 with TRBJ2-3; 7 bases are shared with TRBD1. The CDR3 DNA follows: TGCAGCGTTCGACAGGGCCCAGATACGCCGTATTTT. Protein: CSVRQGPDTPYF.